This T cell receptor (beta chain) derives from a study of T-cell reconstitution after alpha-beta-depleted transplantation in children. Unique molecular identifiers were incorporated during preparation of the TCRbeta library. TCRdb processed the PCR reads anew with MiXCR; each CDR3 protein has one entry. Of about 91,000 distinct CDR3 sequences in the sample, roughly 8.4% were seen once. This CDR3 has 14 residues. Germline lookup yields CDR1 DFQATT and CDR2 SNEGSKA (reference sequence). Between the trimmed V and J ends, which lost 4 bases and 2 bases, there was a span of 12 bases. In this sample, this clonotype turned up many times.

The rearrangement links TRBV20-1 to TRBJ1-5, with D tentatively TRBD1 (6 bases). The receptor was isolated from a human donor who donated a stem cell graft to a child with congenital amegakaryocytic thrombocytopenia. The sequencing here drew on PBMCs from the stem cell graft donor, taken from the stem cell graft. CDR3 DNA: TGCAGTGCTAAACCTAGGACAGGCAATCAGCCCCAGCATTTT. It encodes CSAKPRTGNQPQHF.